This T cell receptor beta chain was captured in a study of shared clonotypes between healthy human individuals. About the research overall: CD4 naive and memory got three plates each, CD8 naive two, CD8 memory one.

In the authors' methods: For the immunoSEQ data, sequences were junction-only without quality scores, so filtering differed. The repertoire was sequenced with immunoSEQ multiplex PCR; TCRdb's copy has only in-frame clones and lacks some. D and trimming were read from the DNA, whereas the V and J calls and clone size are those reported in that table. The sample contains millions of clones, 90% to 95% of which appear only once. In regard to this clone: Its target is not known.

Naive CD8 populations comprised CD45RO-negative cells positively selected for CCR7, excluding terminally differentiated effector memory CD45RA+ cells. Findings of the study overall: Generation probabilities were higher for clonotypes shared across all four sorted-subset donors than for unshared ones. Richness estimates generally favored naive over memory subsets.

With 6 bases removed from V and 0 bases from J, the gap between germline ends came to 11 bases. The CDR3 totals 15 residues. Germline V CDR1 and CDR2: WSHSY, SAAADI. The specimen was naive CD8+ T cells from PBMCs. This TCR was sampled from a man younger than 30 in good health. Some clones in this sample may be carry-over from other donors' samples. The chain is built from TRBV10-2 and TRBJ2-2; D gene unclear. The CDR3 DNA reads TGCGCCAGCAGCGTAGATCTCGCGAACACCGGGGAGCTGTTTTTT. Translated, it gives CASSVDLANTGELFF.